One and the same sample provided the 8 T cell receptor beta chains below, sequenced in a study of T cell repertoires in cytomegalovirus infection. TCRdb reprocessed the reads via MiXCR and lists one record per CDR3 protein. The sample consists of some 900,000 distinct CDR3 sequences, about 33% of them appearing once. No antigen has been identified for these receptors. The source material was cultured CD8+ T cells from PBMCs, sampled from culture after CMV antigen stimulation. All receptors derive from a human donor in good health (CMV status not recorded). Some clones in this sample may be carry-over from other donors' samples.

The V gene is TRBV19, the J gene TRBJ1-6; D is perhaps TRBD1 (6 bases). The CDR3 is 14 residues long. Germline V gene sequence: CDR1 LNHDA, CDR2 SQIVND (reference sequence). Deletions cut 8 bases from V and 9 bases from J, with 17 bases between. The CDR3 reads CASGDGGGVSPLHF. The CDR3 nucleotides are TGTGCCAGTGGGGATGGAGGGGGAGTTTCACCCCTCCACTTT.

The rearrangement uses TRBV27 and TRBJ1-1; D not resolved. Germline V CDR1 and CDR2: MNHEY, SMNVEV (reference sequence). The V end was cut by 3 bases, the J end by 4 bases, with 15 bases between. CDR3 size: 15 residues. Here the CDR3 DNA reads TGTGCCAGCAGTTTCCTGGGCGTGGTGGGCACTGAAGCTTTCTTT. It encodes CASSFLGVVGTEAFF.

This chain joins TRBV28 and TRBJ2-7; D possibly corresponds to TRBD2 (5 bases). V shed 3 bases and J shed 0 bases, with 9 bases lying between them. Germline CDR1 and CDR2: MDHEN and SYDVKM. The CDR3 loop spans 14 amino acids. The CDR3 region is CASSFTGSSYEQYV. The CDR3 region has the DNA TGTGCCAGCAGTTTTACTGGGAGCTCCTACGAGCAGTACGTC.

In the case of this clonotype: Its ends do not fully match the called genes, so a read error is possible. The CDR3 nucleotides read TGTGCCAGCAGATTAGCCCACGGACAGTTTTCCTTC. Amino acid sequence: CASRLAHGQFSF. The gene calls are TRBV7-8 and TRBJ1-2, with a weak D call TRBD1 (6 bases). Per the germline V gene, CDR1 is SGHVS and CDR2 is FQNEAQ. The CDR3 is 12 residues long.

The chain employs TRBV7-9 and TRBJ2-7, with unresolved D. V was shortened by 5 bases and J by 4 bases, with 18 bases between the two germline ends. The CDR3 is 15 residues long. The germline CDR1 and CDR2 sequences are SEHNR and FQNEAQ (reference sequence). The CDR3 DNA reads as TGTGCCAGCAGCCCCCCCACGAAGGCACGATACGAGCAGTACGTC. Protein sequence: CASSPPTKARYEQYV.

V and J are TRBV5-1 and TRBJ2-7, with TRBD2 matching over 8 bases. V was clipped by 0 bases and J by 6 bases; unmatched bases: 8. This CDR3 region has 15 residues. Germline lookup yields CDR1 SGHRS and CDR2 YFSETQ. The CDR3 region is CASSLGAGGRSEQYF. DNA for the CDR3: TGCGCCAGCAGCTTGGGTGCGGGGGGCCGCTCCGAGCAGTACTTC.

This clonotype was counted only a few times. The chain carries TRBV27 and TRBJ1-2, with D hard to call. The CDR3 has 17 residues. V lost 0 bases, J lost 6 bases, and 20 bases lay in between. Germline loops: CDR1 MNHEY, CDR2 SMNVEV (reference sequence). The CDR3 protein is CASSLSPPTINLNGYTF. As DNA, the CDR3 is TGTGCCAGCAGTTTATCCCCCCCCACTATAAACTTAAATGGCTACACCTTC.

There are a few counts of this clonotype. This chain links TRBV7-8 with TRBJ2-5; no firm D call. The CDR3 spans 15 residues. Germline V gene lookup returns CDR1 SGHVS and CDR2 FQNEAQ. V was pared by 3 bases and J by 5 bases, with 16 bases between. The CDR3 is CASSFGVDGRETQYF. The CDR3 DNA reads as TGTGCCAGCAGCTTTGGGGTCGACGGTAGGGAGACCCAGTACTTC. Full variable domain (missing parts from reference TRBV7-8 and TRBJ2-5): GAGVSQSPRYKVAKRGQDVALRCDPISGHVSLFWYQQALGQGPEFLTYFQNEAQLDKSGLPSDRFFAERPEGSVSTLKIQRTQQEDSAVYLCASSFGVDGRETQYFGPGTRLLVL.